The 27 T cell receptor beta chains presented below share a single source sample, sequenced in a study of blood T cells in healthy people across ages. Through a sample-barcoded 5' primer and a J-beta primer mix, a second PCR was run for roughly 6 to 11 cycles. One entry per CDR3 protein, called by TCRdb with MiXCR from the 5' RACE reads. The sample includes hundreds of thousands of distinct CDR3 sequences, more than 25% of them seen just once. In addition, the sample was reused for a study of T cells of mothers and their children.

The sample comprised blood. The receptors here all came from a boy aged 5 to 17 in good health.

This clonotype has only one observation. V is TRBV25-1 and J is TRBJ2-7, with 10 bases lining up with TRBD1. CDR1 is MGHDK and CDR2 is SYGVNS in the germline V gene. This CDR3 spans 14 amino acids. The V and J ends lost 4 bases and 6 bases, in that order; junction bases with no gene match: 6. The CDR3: CASSGPGQGSEQYF. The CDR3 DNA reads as TGTGCCAGCAGTGGGCCGGGACAGGGGAGCGAGCAGTACTTC.

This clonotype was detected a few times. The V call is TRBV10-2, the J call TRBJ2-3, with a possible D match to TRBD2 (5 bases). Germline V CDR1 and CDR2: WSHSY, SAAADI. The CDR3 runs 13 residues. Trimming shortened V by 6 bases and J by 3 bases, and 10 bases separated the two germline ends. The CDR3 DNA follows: TGCGCCAGCAGGACTACCCGAACAGATACGCAGTATTTT. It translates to CASRTTRTDTQYF.

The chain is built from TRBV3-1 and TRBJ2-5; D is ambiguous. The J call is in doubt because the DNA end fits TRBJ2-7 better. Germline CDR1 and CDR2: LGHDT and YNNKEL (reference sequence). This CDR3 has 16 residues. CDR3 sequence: CASSQDVNFRGSEQYF. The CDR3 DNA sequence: TGTGCCAGCAGCCAAGATGTTAACTTCCGAGGAAGCGAGCAGTACTTC.

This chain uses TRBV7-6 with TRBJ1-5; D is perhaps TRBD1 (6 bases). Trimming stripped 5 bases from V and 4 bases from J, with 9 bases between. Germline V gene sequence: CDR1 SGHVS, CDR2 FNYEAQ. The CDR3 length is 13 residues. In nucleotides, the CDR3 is TGTGCCAGCAGCGGAGGGGGAAATCAGCCCCAGCATTTT. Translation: CASSGGGNQPQHF.

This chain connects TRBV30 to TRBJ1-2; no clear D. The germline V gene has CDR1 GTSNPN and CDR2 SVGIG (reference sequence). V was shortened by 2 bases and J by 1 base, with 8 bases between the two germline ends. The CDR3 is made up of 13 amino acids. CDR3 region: CAWSKGLNYGYTF. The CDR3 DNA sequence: TGTGCCTGGAGTAAGGGCCTTAACTATGGCTACACCTTC.

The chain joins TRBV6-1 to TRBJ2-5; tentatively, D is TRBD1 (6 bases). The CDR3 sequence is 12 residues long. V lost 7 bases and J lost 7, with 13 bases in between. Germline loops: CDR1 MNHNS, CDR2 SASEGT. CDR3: CASTADSGTQYF. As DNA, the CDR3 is TGTGCCAGCACCGCGGACAGCGGGACCCAGTACTTC.

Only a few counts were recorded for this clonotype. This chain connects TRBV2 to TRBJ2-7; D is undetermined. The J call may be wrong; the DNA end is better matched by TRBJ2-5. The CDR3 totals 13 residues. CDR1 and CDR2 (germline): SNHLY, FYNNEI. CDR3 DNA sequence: TGTGCCAGCAGTGAGCGGCTAGAAGAGACCCAGTACTTC. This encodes CASSERLEETQYF.

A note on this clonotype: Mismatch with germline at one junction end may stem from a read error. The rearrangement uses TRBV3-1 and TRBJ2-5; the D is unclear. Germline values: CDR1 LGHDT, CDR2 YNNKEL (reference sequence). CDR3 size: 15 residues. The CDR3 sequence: CASSHPETSQEAQYF. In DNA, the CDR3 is TGTGCCAGCAGCCACCCTGAGACTTCGCAAGAGGCCCAGTACTTC.

The CDR3 is CASSFRGSTGELFF. The CDR3, as DNA: TGTGCCAGCAGTTTCAGGGGCAGCACCGGGGAGCTGTTTTTT. This sequence joins TRBV27 and TRBJ2-2, with a possible D match to TRBD1 (6 bases). V shed 3 bases and J shed 4 bases, with 9 bases lying between them. Germline CDR1 and CDR2: MNHEY and SMNVEV (reference sequence). This CDR3 has 14 residues.

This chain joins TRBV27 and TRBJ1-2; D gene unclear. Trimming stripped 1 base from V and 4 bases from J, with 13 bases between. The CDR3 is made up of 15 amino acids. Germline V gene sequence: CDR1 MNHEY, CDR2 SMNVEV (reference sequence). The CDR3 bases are TGTGCCAGCAGTTTATTCCCTCCAGCCGGCTATGGCTACACCTTC. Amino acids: CASSLFPPAGYGYTF.

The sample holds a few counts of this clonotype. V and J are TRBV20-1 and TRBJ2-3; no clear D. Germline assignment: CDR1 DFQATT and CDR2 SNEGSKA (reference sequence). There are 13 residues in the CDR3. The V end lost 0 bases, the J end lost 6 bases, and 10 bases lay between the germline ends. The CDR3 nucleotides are TGCAGTGCTAGAGAAGTCCCGAACGATACGCAGTATTTT. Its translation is CSAREVPNDTQYF.

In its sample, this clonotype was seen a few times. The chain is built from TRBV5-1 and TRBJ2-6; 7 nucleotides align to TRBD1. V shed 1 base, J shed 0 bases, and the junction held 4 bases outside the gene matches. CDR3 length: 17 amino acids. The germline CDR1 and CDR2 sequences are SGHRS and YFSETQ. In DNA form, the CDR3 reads TGCGCCAGCAGCTTGAGGGACAGTCGCTCTGGGGCCAACGTCCTGACTTTC. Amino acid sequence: CASSLRDSRSGANVLTF.

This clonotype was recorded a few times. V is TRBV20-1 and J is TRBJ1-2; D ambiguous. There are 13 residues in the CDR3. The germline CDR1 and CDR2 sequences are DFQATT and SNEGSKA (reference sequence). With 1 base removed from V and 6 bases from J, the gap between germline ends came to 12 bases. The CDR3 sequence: CSARGSAMHGYTF. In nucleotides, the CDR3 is TGCAGTGCTAGAGGCTCGGCTATGCATGGCTACACCTTC.

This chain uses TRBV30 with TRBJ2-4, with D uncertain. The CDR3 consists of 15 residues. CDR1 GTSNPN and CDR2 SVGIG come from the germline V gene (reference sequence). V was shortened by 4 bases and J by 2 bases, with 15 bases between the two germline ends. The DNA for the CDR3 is TGTGCCTGGAACTACGCGCATGGCTCCAAAAACATTCAGTACTTC. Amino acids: CAWNYAHGSKNIQYF.

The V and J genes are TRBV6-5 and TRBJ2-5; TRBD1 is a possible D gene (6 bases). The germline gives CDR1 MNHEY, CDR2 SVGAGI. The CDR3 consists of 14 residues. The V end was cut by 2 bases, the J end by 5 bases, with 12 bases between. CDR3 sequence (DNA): TGTGCCAGCAGTTACGGGCTCCAGGGGGAGACCCAGTACTTC. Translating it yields CASSYGLQGETQYF.

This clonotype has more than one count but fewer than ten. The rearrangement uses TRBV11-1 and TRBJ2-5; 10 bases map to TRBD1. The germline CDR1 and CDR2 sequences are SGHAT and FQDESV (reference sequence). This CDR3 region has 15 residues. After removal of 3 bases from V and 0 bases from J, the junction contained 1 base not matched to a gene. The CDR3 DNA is TGTGCCAGCAGCTTTGGGACAGGGGACCAAGAGACCCAGTACTTC. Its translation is CASSFGTGDQETQYF. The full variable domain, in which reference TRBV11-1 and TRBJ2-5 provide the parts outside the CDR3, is EAEVAQSPRYKITEKSQAVAFWCDPISGHATLYWYRQILGQGPELLVQFQDESVVDDSQLPKDRFSAERLKGVDSTLKIQPAELGDSAMYLCASSFGTGDQETQYFGPGTRLLVL.

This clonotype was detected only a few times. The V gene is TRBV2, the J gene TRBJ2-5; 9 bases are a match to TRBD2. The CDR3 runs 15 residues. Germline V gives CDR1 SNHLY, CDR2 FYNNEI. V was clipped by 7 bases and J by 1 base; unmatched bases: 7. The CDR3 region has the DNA TGTGCCAGCAACTTAGAAGCGGGGGGCCAAGAGACCCAGTACTTC. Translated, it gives CASNLEAGGQETQYF.

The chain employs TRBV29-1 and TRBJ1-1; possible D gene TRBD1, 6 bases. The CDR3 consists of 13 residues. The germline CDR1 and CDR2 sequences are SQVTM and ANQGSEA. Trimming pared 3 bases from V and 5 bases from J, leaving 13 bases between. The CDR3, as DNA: TGCAGCGTTGACCAGGGGCGCGTGACTGAAGCTTTCTTT. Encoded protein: CSVDQGRVTEAFF.

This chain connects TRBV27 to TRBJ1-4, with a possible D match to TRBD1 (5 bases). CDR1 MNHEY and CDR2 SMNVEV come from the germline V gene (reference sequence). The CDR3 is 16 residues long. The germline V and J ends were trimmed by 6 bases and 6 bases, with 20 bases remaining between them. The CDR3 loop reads CASSPLGGGTHEKLFF. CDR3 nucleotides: TGTGCCAGCAGCCCCTTGGGCGGGGGGACGCATGAAAAACTGTTTTTT.

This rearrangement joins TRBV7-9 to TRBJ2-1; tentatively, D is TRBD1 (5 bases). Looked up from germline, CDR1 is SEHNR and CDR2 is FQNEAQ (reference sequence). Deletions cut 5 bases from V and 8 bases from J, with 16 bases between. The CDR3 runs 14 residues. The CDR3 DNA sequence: TGTGCCAGCAGCATACCAGGGAACTTGCATGAGCAGTTCTTC. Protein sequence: CASSIPGNLHEQFF.

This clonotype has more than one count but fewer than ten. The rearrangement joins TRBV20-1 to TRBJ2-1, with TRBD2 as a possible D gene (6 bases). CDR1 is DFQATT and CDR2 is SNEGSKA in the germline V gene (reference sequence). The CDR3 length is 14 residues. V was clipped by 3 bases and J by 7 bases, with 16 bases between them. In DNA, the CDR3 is TGCAGTGCTAGGGATGGGACTTGGGCGAATGAGCAGTTCTTC. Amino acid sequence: CSARDGTWANEQFF.

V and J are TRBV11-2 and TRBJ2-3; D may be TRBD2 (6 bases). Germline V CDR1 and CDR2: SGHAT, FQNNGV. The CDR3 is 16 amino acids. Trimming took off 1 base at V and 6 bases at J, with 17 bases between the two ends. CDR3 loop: CASSLGPRGVLDTQYF. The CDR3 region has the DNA TGTGCCAGCAGCTTAGGCCCGCGCGGGGTTTTGGATACGCAGTATTTT. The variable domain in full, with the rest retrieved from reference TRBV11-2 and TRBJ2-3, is EAGVAQSPRYKIIEKRQSVAFWCNPISGHATLYWYQQILGQGPKLLIQFQNNGVVDDSQLPKDRFSAERLKGVDSTLKIQPAKLEDSAVYLCASSLGPRGVLDTQYFGPGTRLTVL.

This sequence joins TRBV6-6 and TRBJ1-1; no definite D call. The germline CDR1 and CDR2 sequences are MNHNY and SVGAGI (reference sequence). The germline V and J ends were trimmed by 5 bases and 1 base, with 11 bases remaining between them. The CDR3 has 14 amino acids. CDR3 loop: CASSTSQRNTEAFF. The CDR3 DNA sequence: TGTGCCAGCAGTACATCACAGAGGAACACTGAAGCTTTCTTT.

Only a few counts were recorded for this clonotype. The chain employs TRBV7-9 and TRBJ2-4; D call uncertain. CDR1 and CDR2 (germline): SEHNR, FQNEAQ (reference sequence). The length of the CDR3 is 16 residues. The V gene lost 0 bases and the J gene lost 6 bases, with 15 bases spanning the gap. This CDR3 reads CASSLALGDPINIQYF. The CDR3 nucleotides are TGTGCCAGCAGCTTAGCGCTAGGCGACCCGATAAACATTCAGTACTTC.

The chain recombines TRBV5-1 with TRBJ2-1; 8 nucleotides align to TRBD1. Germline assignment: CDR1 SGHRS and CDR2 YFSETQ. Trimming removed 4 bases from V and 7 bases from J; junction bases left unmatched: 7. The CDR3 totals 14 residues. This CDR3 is CASSTKDRANEQFF. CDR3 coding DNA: TGCGCCAGCAGCACCAAGGACAGGGCAAATGAGCAGTTCTTC. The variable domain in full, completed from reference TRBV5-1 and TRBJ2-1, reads KAGVTQTPRYLIKTRGQQVTLSCSPISGHRSVSWYQQTPGQGLQFLFEYFSETQRNKGNFPGRFSGRQFSNSRSEMNVSTLELGDSALYLCASSTKDRANEQFFGPGTRLTVL.

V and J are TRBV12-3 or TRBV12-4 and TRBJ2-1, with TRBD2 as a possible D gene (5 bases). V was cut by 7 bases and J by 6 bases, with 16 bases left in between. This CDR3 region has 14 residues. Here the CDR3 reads CASTPLASGNEQFF. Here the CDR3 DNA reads TGTGCCAGCACCCCCCTTGCGAGCGGCAATGAGCAGTTCTTC.

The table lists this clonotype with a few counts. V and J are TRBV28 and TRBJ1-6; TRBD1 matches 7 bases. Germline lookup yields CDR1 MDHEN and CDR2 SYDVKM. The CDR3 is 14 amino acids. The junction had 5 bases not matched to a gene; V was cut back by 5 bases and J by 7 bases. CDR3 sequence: CASSETGNNSPLHF. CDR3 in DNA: TGTGCCAGCAGTGAGACAGGGAACAATTCACCCCTCCACTTT.